The entry below gives a single T cell receptor (beta chain) sequence along with its context. This specimen comes from a study of cytomegalovirus exposure and HLA in healthy donors. J was trimmed by 6 bases and V by 2 bases; bases with no gene match: 4. CDR3 size: 14 residues. The germline V gene has CDR1 MNHEY and CDR2 SMNVEV (reference sequence). The data were produced by immunoSEQ multiplex PCR, yet TCRdb's version contains in-frame clones alone and is incomplete. The table lists 200,000 to 250,000 clones, 88% of them singletons. Sequenced material: PBMCs. This sequence was found in a woman younger than 35 in good health and CMV-seronegative. This sequence joins TRBV27 and TRBJ2-1; 7 bases map to TRBD1. Here the CDR3 reads CASSLQGQRNEQFF. The CDR3 DNA follows: TGTGCCAGCAGTTTACAGGGACAGCGCAATGAGCAGTTCTTC.